The 32 T cell receptor beta chains below all came from one sample that was sequenced in a study of T cells after yellow fever vaccination. TCRdb processed the 5' RACE reads anew with MiXCR; each CDR3 protein has one entry. Counted here are some 400,000 distinct CDR3 sequences, 6.2% occurring once; the ten biggest clones make up over 14%. Specimen: PBMCs, collected 5 days after the yellow fever booster vaccination. The receptors shown here come from a young man who received the YFV17D yellow fever vaccine.

The V call is TRBV6-2 or TRBV6-3, the J call TRBJ2-6, with 8 bases that match TRBD2. This CDR3 has 17 amino acids. J was trimmed by 3 bases and V by 6 bases; bases with no gene match: 10. Germline V lookup: CDR1 MNHEY, CDR2 SVGEGT. In DNA form, the CDR3 reads TGTGCCAGCAGCCGCTTTAGACTAGCGCGTGGGGCCAACGTCCTGACTTTC. Encoded protein: CASSRFRLARGANVLTF.

The V gene is TRBV7-6, the J gene TRBJ2-3; either TRBD1 or TRBD2 may fit D (5 bases each). V lost 1 base, J lost 8 bases, and 19 bases lay in between. The CDR3 runs to 16 residues. Germline assignment: CDR1 SGHVS and CDR2 FNYEAQ. The CDR3 sequence is CASSLEPRGQRATQYF. In nucleotides, the CDR3 is TGTGCCAGCAGCTTAGAACCCCGGGGCCAAAGGGCTACGCAGTATTTT.

This clonotype has only a few counts. The chain couples TRBV29-1 to TRBJ2-1; TRBD2 aligns across 7 bases. The CDR3 covers 14 residues. Germline V gene sequence: CDR1 SQVTM, CDR2 ANQGSEA. The junction had 7 bases not matched to a gene; V was cut back by 4 bases and J by 4 bases. For the CDR3, the DNA is TGCAGCGTTGGGTTTAGCGGGCGGTACAATGAGCAGTTCTTC. Amino acids: CSVGFSGRYNEQFF.

The V call is TRBV6-2 or TRBV6-3, the J call TRBJ2-7; TRBD2 aligns across 7 bases. Germline V gene data show CDR1 as MNHEY and CDR2 as SVGEGT. There are 20 residues in the CDR3. J gave up 0 bases and V 0 bases, and 17 bases lay outside the gene matches. The CDR3 here is CASSYSVEEASGTNSYEQYF. The CDR3 coding sequence is TGTGCCAGCAGTTACTCGGTGGAGGAGGCTTCGGGGACTAACTCCTACGAGCAGTACTTC.

The genes are TRBV20-1 and TRBJ2-5; TRBD2 agrees at 13 bases. Looked up from germline, CDR1 is DFQATT and CDR2 is SNEGSKA (reference sequence). After removal of 5 bases from V and 1 base from J, the junction contained 7 bases not matched to a gene. The CDR3 runs to 16 residues. Here the CDR3 DNA reads TGCAGTGCTCGGGCCGGGACTAGCGGGGTCCAAGAGACCCAGTACTTC. This encodes CSARAGTSGVQETQYF.

This clonotype was seen many times. The V and J genes are TRBV29-1 and TRBJ2-5; D not resolved. The germline V and J ends were trimmed by 7 bases and 3 bases, with 6 bases remaining between them. CDR1 is SQVTM and CDR2 is ANQGSEA in the germline V gene. The CDR3 loop spans 10 amino acids. The CDR3 here is CSAGEETQYF. For the CDR3, the DNA is TGCAGCGCCGGTGAAGAGACCCAGTACTTC.

This clonotype was observed many times. V usage is TRBV6-2 or TRBV6-3 and J usage is TRBJ2-2, with D tentatively TRBD1 or TRBD2 (5 bases each). V lost 7 bases and J 5 bases, leaving 23 bases between the germline ends. Germline lookup yields CDR1 MNHEY and CDR2 SVGEGT. This CDR3 is built from 17 residues. The CDR3 loop is CASIPSGQGAATGELFF. DNA for the CDR3: TGTGCCAGCATCCCTTCGGGGCAGGGAGCGGCAACCGGGGAGCTGTTTTTT.

This chain uses TRBV6-1 with TRBJ2-7; possible D gene TRBD2, 5 bases. Trimming shortened V by 5 bases and J by 3 bases, and 14 bases separated the two germline ends. This CDR3 region has 14 residues. Looked up from germline, CDR1 is MNHNS and CDR2 is SASEGT. CDR3 sequence: CASSIGWGDYEQYF. The CDR3 DNA sequence: TGTGCCAGCAGTATTGGTTGGGGAGACTACGAGCAGTACTTC.

This clonotype was counted a few times. V gene TRBV20-1 combines with J gene TRBJ2-7; possible D gene TRBD2, 6 bases. The CDR3 runs to 14 residues. CDR1 and CDR2 from the germline V gene are DFQATT and SNEGSKA (reference sequence). V was trimmed by 3 bases and J by 3 bases, leaving 15 bases between them. The CDR3 coding sequence is TGCAGTGCTAGCCCCCCGGGACTGGTCTACGAGCAGTACTTC. Amino acids: CSASPPGLVYEQYF.

Regarding this clonotype: A clone one base away is much larger, so this may be a read error. The gene calls are TRBV7-2 and TRBJ2-7, with D unresolved. CDR3 length: 12 amino acids. V lost 3 bases and J lost 3, with 6 bases in between. Germline CDR1 and CDR2: SGHTA and FQGNSA. CDR3 bases: TGTGCCAGCAGCTTCAATAACTACGAGCAGTACTTC. As protein: CASSFNNYEQYF.

The rearrangement uses TRBV19 and TRBJ2-7; 9 nucleotides agree with TRBD2. The CDR3 sequence is 13 residues long. After removal of 8 bases from V and 3 bases from J, the junction contained 5 bases not matched to a gene. Germline V gene lookup returns CDR1 LNHDA and CDR2 SQIVND (reference sequence). The CDR3 loop reads CASGISGSYEQYF. In nucleotides, the CDR3 is TGTGCCAGTGGAATTAGCGGGAGCTACGAGCAGTACTTC.

The CDR3 nucleotides read TGCAGTGCTAGAACCGGGACAGTGAACACTGAAGCTTTCTTT. Residues: CSARTGTVNTEAFF. V is TRBV20-1 and J is TRBJ1-1; 7 nucleotides agree with TRBD1. The J segment lost 0 bases and the V segment lost 2 bases, leaving 3 bases of the junction unmatched. The CDR3 contains 14 residues. CDR1 and CDR2 (germline): DFQATT, SNEGSKA (reference sequence).

This clonotype was seen many times. The V and J genes are TRBV20-1 and TRBJ2-7; the D gene is possibly TRBD2 (6 bases). V was clipped by 0 bases and J by 0 bases, with 15 bases between them. This CDR3 has 16 residues. The germline gives CDR1 DFQATT, CDR2 SNEGSKA (reference sequence). The chain's CDR3 is CSARDVIAASSYEQYF. DNA for the CDR3: TGCAGTGCTAGAGACGTCATAGCGGCAAGCTCCTACGAGCAGTACTTC.

This clonotype was counted a few times. This rearrangement joins TRBV20-1 to TRBJ2-1, with unresolved D. Deletions cut 6 bases from V and 8 bases from J, with 14 bases between. CDR1 is DFQATT, CDR2 SNEGSKA, per germline (reference sequence). This CDR3 comprises 12 residues. CDR3 nucleotide sequence: TGCAGTGCCCCAAAATTCGGCGATGAGCAGTTCTTC. Amino acid sequence: CSAPKFGDEQFF.

Many counts were recorded for this clonotype. The rearrangement joins TRBV7-2 to TRBJ2-2; D not resolved. Trimming pared 1 base from V and 7 bases from J, leaving 16 bases between. This CDR3 region has 16 residues. Germline assignment: CDR1 SGHTA and CDR2 FQGNSA. CDR3 residues: CASSLVLEDPGGELFF. The CDR3 nucleotides read TGTGCCAGCAGCTTAGTTCTCGAGGATCCGGGCGGGGAGCTGTTTTTT.

In its sample, this clonotype was seen many times. The V gene is TRBV14, the J gene TRBJ2-2; D ambiguous. V lost 0 bases and J 5 bases, leaving 13 bases between the germline ends. This CDR3 contains 16 residues. Germline assignment: CDR1 SGHDN and CDR2 FVKESK. CDR3 coding DNA: TGTGCCAGCAGCCAAGACTCGCGGTACTATACCGGGGAGCTGTTTTTT. It specifies CASSQDSRYYTGELFF.

This chain joins TRBV20-1 and TRBJ2-1, with D possibly being TRBD2 (6 bases). Per the germline V gene, CDR1 is DFQATT and CDR2 is SNEGSKA (reference sequence). The CDR3 runs 12 residues. V dropped 7 bases and J dropped 4 bases, with 11 bases sitting between them. The CDR3 sequence: CSGGRIYNEQFF. DNA of the CDR3: TGCAGTGGTGGGAGGATTTACAATGAGCAGTTCTTC.

This clonotype was found many times. The chain links TRBV30 to TRBJ2-1, with D possibly TRBD2 on 6 matching bases. This CDR3 has 14 residues. Germline assignment: CDR1 GTSNPN and CDR2 SVGIG (reference sequence). With 7 bases removed from V and 7 bases from J, the gap between germline ends came to 20 bases. Here the CDR3 DNA reads TGTGCCTCTCAGAAGGGTCTAGCGTCGAATGAGCAGTTCTTC. Protein sequence: CASQKGLASNEQFF.

This clonotype occurred a few times. The chain recombines TRBV7-6 with TRBJ1-4, with D unresolved. With 5 bases removed from V and 0 bases from J, the gap between germline ends came to 13 bases. Germline V gives CDR1 SGHVS, CDR2 FNYEAQ. This CDR3 comprises 16 residues. The CDR3 region has the DNA TGTGCCAGCAGCGGAACAAAGGGAGCAACTAATGAAAAACTGTTTTTT. Translated, it gives CASSGTKGATNEKLFF.

There are many counts of this clonotype. The rearrangement links TRBV4-3 to TRBJ2-3; tentative D call: TRBD2 (6 bases). The CDR3 extends over 16 amino acids. Germline assignment: CDR1 LGHNA and CDR2 YSLEER. Trimming took 4 bases from V and 5 from J, leaving 19 bases between them. This CDR3 reads CASSRLTRGPLDTQYF. As DNA, the CDR3 is TGCGCCAGCAGCCGATTGACTAGAGGGCCCTTAGATACGCAGTATTTT.

This clonotype has more than one count but fewer than ten. The chain couples TRBV10-3 to TRBJ2-3; D unresolved. The length of the CDR3 is 14 residues. Germline V gene lookup returns CDR1 ENHRY and CDR2 SYGVKD. Between the trimmed V and J ends, which lost 3 bases and 0 bases, there was a span of 7 bases. The CDR3 loop is CAISELGSTDTQYF. The CDR3 bases are TGTGCCATCAGTGAATTGGGAAGCACAGATACGCAGTATTTT.

The chain couples TRBV25-1 to TRBJ2-7; the match to TRBD1 covers 10 bases. CDR3 length equals 15 residues. Looked up from germline, CDR1 is MGHDK and CDR2 is SYGVNS. J was trimmed by 7 bases and V by 4 bases; bases with no gene match: 10. CDR3 protein: CASSASGTGVHEQYF. The CDR3, as DNA: TGTGCCAGCAGTGCCTCCGGGACAGGGGTGCATGAGCAGTACTTC.

The V call is TRBV20-1, the J call TRBJ2-7; D is perhaps TRBD2 (5 bases). Germline V lookup: CDR1 DFQATT, CDR2 SNEGSKA (reference sequence). The CDR3 spans 15 residues. The V end lost 2 bases, the J end lost 0 bases, and 14 bases lay between the germline ends. The CDR3 here is CSARPAGLHSYEQYF. In DNA, the CDR3 is TGCAGTGCTAGACCCGCGGGCCTCCACTCCTACGAGCAGTACTTC.

This chain links TRBV20-1 with TRBJ2-3; weak D call: TRBD2 (6 bases). CDR1 and CDR2 (germline): DFQATT, SNEGSKA (reference sequence). This CDR3 spans 15 amino acids. Trimming shortened V by 2 bases and J by 3 bases, and 15 bases separated the two germline ends. The CDR3 spells CSARISGEGTDTQYF. For the CDR3, the DNA is TGCAGTGCTAGAATTTCGGGAGAAGGAACAGATACGCAGTATTTT.

For this clonotype: This may arise from a read error, as a much more abundant clone is one base away. The V gene is TRBV12-3 or TRBV12-4, the J gene TRBJ2-1; TRBD2 matches 13 bases. The CDR3 contains 20 residues. For the CDR3, the DNA is TGTGCCAGCAGTTTGGCCCAAGGACTAGCGGGAGTTTACTCCTACACTGAGCAGTTCTTC. The encoded protein is CASSLAQGLAGVYSYTEQFF.

The table lists this clonotype with a few counts. This CDR3 reads CSASFPSGAHEQYF. In nucleotides, the CDR3 is TGCAGTGCTAGTTTCCCAAGCGGGGCCCACGAGCAGTACTTC. J is TRBJ2-7 and V is TRBV20-1; 7 bases match TRBD2. The J segment lost 5 bases and the V segment lost 3 bases, leaving 10 bases of the junction unmatched. Germline CDR1 reads DFQATT; CDR2 reads SNEGSKA (reference sequence). The CDR3 sequence is 14 residues long.

The J gene is TRBJ2-5, the V gene TRBV20-1, with D unresolved. Trimming shortened V by 1 base and J by 6 bases, and 9 bases separated the two germline ends. The germline V gene encodes CDR1 DFQATT and CDR2 SNEGSKA (reference sequence). This CDR3 region has 12 residues. The CDR3 region is CSARGGLQTQYF. The DNA for the CDR3 is TGCAGTGCTAGAGGAGGTCTACAGACCCAGTACTTC.

The rearrangement links TRBV7-9 to TRBJ2-1; TRBD1 might be the D (6 bases). Looked up from germline, CDR1 is SEHNR and CDR2 is FQNEAQ (reference sequence). Trimming cost V 5 bases and J 5 bases, with 16 bases left between them. The CDR3 consists of 15 residues. CDR3 bases: TGTGCCAGCAGCCGAACAGGGACACGACACAATGAGCAGTTCTTC. This codes for CASSRTGTRHNEQFF.

In its sample, this clonotype was seen many times. The gene calls are TRBV28 and TRBJ2-7; tentative D call: TRBD2 (5 bases). CDR1 MDHEN and CDR2 SYDVKM come from the germline V gene. V lost 5 bases and J 6 bases, leaving 17 bases between the germline ends. The CDR3 loop spans 14 amino acids. CDR3 nucleotide sequence: TGTGCCAGCAGTGGCTTCGGGGTGGATGGCGAGCAGTACTTC. Translated: CASSGFGVDGEQYF. Combining the CDR3 with reference TRBV28 and TRBJ2-7 gives the whole variable domain DVKVTQSSRYLVKRTGEKVFLECVQDMDHENMFWYRQDPGLGLRLIYFSYDVKMKEKGDIPEGYSVSREKKERFSLILESASTNQTSMYLCASSGFGVDGEQYFGPGTRLTVT.

This clonotype was observed a handful of times. The gene calls are TRBV6-1 and TRBJ2-1, with D perhaps TRBD1 or TRBD2 (5 bases each). The V gene's germline CDR1 is MNHNS and CDR2 SASEGT. Trimming pared 2 bases from V and 3 bases from J, leaving 20 bases between. CDR3 length: 18 residues. The DNA of the CDR3 is TGTGCCAGCAGTGAAAATCCGGGACGGTCATTGGACTACAATGAGCAGTTCTTC. It codes for CASSENPGRSLDYNEQFF.

This clonotype was picked up many times. The V gene is TRBV2, the J gene TRBJ2-1; 7 positions match TRBD1. This CDR3 comprises 13 residues. The ends lost 8 bases at V and 9 bases at J; junction bases unmatched: 10. Looked up from germline, CDR1 is SNHLY and CDR2 is FYNNEI. The CDR3 sequence is CASAWDSRGEQFF. In DNA, the CDR3 is TGTGCCAGCGCTTGGGACAGCCGGGGTGAGCAGTTCTTC.

This clonotype has only a few counts. The V gene is TRBV5-1, the J gene TRBJ2-4; TRBD2 is a possible D gene (6 bases). The CDR3 is 13 residues long. Germline V lookup: CDR1 SGHRS, CDR2 YFSETQ. Trimming took 4 bases from V and 6 from J, leaving 11 bases between them. The CDR3 DNA reads TGCGCCAGCAGCCCGGCGGGATTAAACATTCAGTACTTC. The encoded protein is CASSPAGLNIQYF.